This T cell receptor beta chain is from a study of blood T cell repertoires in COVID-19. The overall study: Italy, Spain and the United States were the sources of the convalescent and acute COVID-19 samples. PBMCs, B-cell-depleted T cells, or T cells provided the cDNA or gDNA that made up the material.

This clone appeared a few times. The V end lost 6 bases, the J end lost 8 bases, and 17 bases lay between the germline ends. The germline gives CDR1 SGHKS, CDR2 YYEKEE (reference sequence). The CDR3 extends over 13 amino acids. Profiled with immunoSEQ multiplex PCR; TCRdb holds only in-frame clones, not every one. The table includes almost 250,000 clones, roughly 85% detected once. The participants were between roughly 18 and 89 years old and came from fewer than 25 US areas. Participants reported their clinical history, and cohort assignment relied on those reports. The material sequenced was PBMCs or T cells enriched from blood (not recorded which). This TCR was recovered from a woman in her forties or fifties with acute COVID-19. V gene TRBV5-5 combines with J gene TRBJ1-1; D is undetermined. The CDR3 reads CASNWGAAREAFF. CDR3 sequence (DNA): TGTGCCAGCAATTGGGGAGCGGCCCGGGAAGCTTTCTTT.